The 19 T cell receptor beta chains below all came from one sample that was sequenced in a study of tissue T cells after allogeneic stem cell transplantation. This table comes from immunoSEQ multiplex PCR, and its TCRdb copy is limited to in-frame clones, with some not included. There are several thousand clones in the sample; 35% to 40% occur only once, and 4.5% to 5.5% lies in the top ten. Time point given: mouse harvest day 14 after allogeneic transplant. Tail vein injection delivered 10^7 T-cell-depleted bone marrow cells and 10^6 splenic CD5+ T cells. Sequenced input: skin. These receptors all come from a female BALB/c mouse given C57BL/6 T cells with graft-versus-host disease after an allogeneic hematopoietic cell transplant.

There are a few counts of this clone. Gene and germline names: mouse. The CDR3 end lies 1 residue beyond the end of the read and is filled in from the germline J gene. The chain is built from TRBV13-3 and TRBJ1-1; D is perhaps TRBD1 (5 bases). Trimming took off 1 base at V and 1 base at J, with 8 bases between the two ends. Per germline, CDR1 NNHDY and CDR2 SYVADS. The length of the CDR3 is 14 residues. The sequenced part of the CDR3 DNA is TGTGCCAGCAGTGATTTGGACAAAAACACAGAAGTCTTC. Protein: CASSDLDKNTEVF. The CDR3 as a whole reads CASSDLDKNTEVFF.

As to this clone: Gene names refer to mouse genes. CDR3 residues: CSSSRGQGFDYTF. The sequenced CDR3 bases are TGCTCCAGCAGTCGCGGACAGGGGTTCGACTACACC. The V call is TRBV23, the J call TRBJ1-2; the table assigns TRBD1, which was not confirmed against the DNA. The CDR3 end falls 1 residue outside the read, so it is completed with the germline J gene. Germline assignment: CDR1 KGHTA and CDR2 FQNQQP. CDR3 length: 13 amino acids.

This clone occurred a few times. Gene names and germline match the mouse. The CDR3 end lies 1 residue beyond the end of the read and is filled in from the germline J gene. This chain uses TRBV23 with TRBJ1-2; TRBD1, the table's D call, was not compared with the DNA. Germline CDR1 is KGHTA and CDR2 is FQNQQP. CDR3 length: 12 residues. CDR3 bases read: TGCTCCAGCAGACAGGGGGGCTCCGACTACACC. Its translation is CSSRQGGSDYT. The full CDR3 sequence reads CSSRQGGSDYTF.

With regard to this clone: Here the gene names and germline are mouse. The read terminates 1 residue before the CDR3 end, so the remaining end is supplied by the germline J gene. V usage is TRBV16 and J usage is TRBJ1-5, with a weak D call TRBD1 (5 bases). Germline CDR1 is SGHSA and CDR2 is FRNQAP. V was pared by 4 bases and J by 9 bases, with 10 bases between. This CDR3 comprises 12 residues. The CDR3 DNA, read in part, is TGTGCAAGCAGCTCTCAGGGAAGGGCTCCGCTT. Its translation: CASSSQGRAPL. The CDR3 reads in full as CASSSQGRAPLF.

The table lists this clone with a few counts. Gene names and germline match the mouse. The chain's CDR3 is CASSFSYEQYF. The CDR3 DNA, read in part, is TGTGCCAGCAGTTTCTCCTATGAACAGTAC. The J gene is TRBJ2-7, the V gene TRBV15; D is unresolved. The CDR3 end falls 1 residue outside the read, so it is completed with the germline J gene. Germline assignment: CDR1 SGHND and CDR2 FRSKSL. This CDR3 has 11 residues. Trimming took 3 bases from V and 0 from J, leaving 0 bases between them.

Of note for this clone: The genes and germline here are from mouse. Read coverage stops 1 residue before the CDR3 terminus; the germline J gene supplies the remainder. The V call is TRBV31, the J call TRBJ2-7; perhaps TRBD1 as D (6 bases). V lost 2 bases and J 3 bases, leaving 11 bases between the germline ends. CDR1 is GKSSPN and CDR2 is SITVG in the germline V gene. This CDR3 has 13 residues. Here the CDR3 reads CAWSGTRDYEQYF. CDR3 DNA, as far as it was read: TGTGCCTGGAGTGGGACAAGGGACTATGAACAGTAC.

Concerning this clone itself: Germline and genes here are mouse. The CDR3 end falls 1 residue outside the read, so it is completed with the germline J gene. The chain couples TRBV26 to TRBJ2-1, with D possibly being TRBD1 (7 bases). Trimming cost V 4 bases and J 7 bases, with 11 bases left between them. Per the germline V gene, CDR1 is KGHPV and CDR2 is FQNQEV (reference sequence). The length of the CDR3 is 13 residues. CDR3 DNA (partial): TGTGCCAGCAGTCAGGGGGCGGGGGCTGAGCAGTTC. Translating gives CASSQGAGAEQF. The whole CDR3 protein is CASSQGAGAEQFF.

This clone was counted once. Gene names denote mouse genes. The CDR3 is cut off 1 residue early in the read; its end comes from the germline J gene. The V call is TRBV17, the J call TRBJ2-4, with D perhaps matching TRBD2 (5 bases). Looked up from germline, CDR1 is MNHDT and CDR2 is YYDKIL. The CDR3 length is 14 residues. V gave up 1 base and J gave up 0 bases, with 5 bases separating them. The CDR3 bases that were read are TGTGCTAGCAGTAGAGGACTGAGTCAAAACACCTTGTAC. The encoded protein is CASSRGLSQNTLY. The CDR3 as a whole reads CASSRGLSQNTLYF.

On this clone: The gene names here belong to mouse. Sequencing ends 1 residue short of the CDR3 end; the germline J gene provides the rest. The rearrangement joins TRBV3 to TRBJ2-7; D call uncertain. Trimming removed 4 bases from V and 7 bases from J, with 8 bases in between. CDR3 length: 11 residues. Germline V gives CDR1 SNHLY, CDR2 FYNGKV (reference sequence). This CDR3 reads CASSSGGEQYF. The sequenced part of the CDR3 DNA is TGTGCCAGCAGCTCCGGAGGAGAACAGTAC.

As for this clone: The listed genes are named as in mouse. The read ends 1 residue shy of where the CDR3 ends; the end is completed using the germline J gene. This chain joins TRBV13-1 and TRBJ1-6, with 7 bases aligning to TRBD1. TRBJ1-6 is designated an ORF whose function remains uncertain. Per germline, CDR1 NSHNY and CDR2 SYGAGN. This CDR3 comprises 15 residues. V was pared by 3 bases and J by 3 bases, with 3 bases of the junction left unmatched. The CDR3 bases that were read are TGTGCCAGCAGTGTCTCAGGGGGCTATAATTCGCCCCTCTAC. Protein sequence: CASSVSGGYNSPLY. The full-length CDR3 reads as CASSVSGGYNSPLYF.

A single count supports this clone. The gene symbols are mouse symbols. The read falls 1 residue short of the CDR3 end, and the missing part is taken from the germline J gene. The rearrangement joins TRBV3 to TRBJ2-4, with TRBD2 matching 7 bases. The V gene's germline CDR1 is SNHLY and CDR2 FYNGKV (reference sequence). V shed 5 bases and J 0 bases; nucleotides not matched to a gene: 5. The CDR3 consists of 15 residues. Partial CDR3 DNA: TGTGCCAGCAGCAGTGGCTGGGGGAGTCAAAACACCTTGTAC. Translation: CASSSGWGSQNTLY. The entire CDR3 protein is CASSSGWGSQNTLYF.

This clone is judged medium-sized (0.01 to 0.1%). The listed genes are named as in mouse. CDR3 bases read: TGTGCCAGCGGTGCAGGGAGGGCTGAGCAGTTC. Amino acid sequence: CASGAGRAEQF. The CDR3, in full, reads CASGAGRAEQFF. The rearrangement uses TRBV13-2 and TRBJ2-1; the D gene is possibly TRBD1 (5 bases). The CDR3 goes on 1 residue after the read ends, and that part is filled in from the germline J gene. The CDR3 contains 12 residues. Germline V gene lookup returns CDR1 NNHNN and CDR2 SYGAGS (reference sequence). V lost 3 bases and J 7 bases, leaving 8 bases between the germline ends.

There are a few counts of this clone. Germline and genes: mouse. From the germline J gene comes the end of the CDR3, since the read stops 1 residue before it. The chain uses TRBV5 and TRBJ1-2; 7 nucleotides match TRBD1. CDR3 size: 14 residues. V lost 4 bases and J lost 0; bases outside the gene matches: 2. CDR1 is LGHNA and CDR2 is YNLKQL in the germline V gene (reference sequence). The DNA read from the CDR3 is TGTGCCAGCAGCCTTGACAGGGCAAACTCCGACTACACC. Protein: CASSLDRANSDYT. From start to end, the CDR3 is CASSLDRANSDYTF.

About this clone itself: Mouse names are used for the genes. The CDR3 end falls 1 residue outside the read, so it is completed with the germline J gene. The same CDR3 arises from other DNA sequences in this sample as well. V and J are TRBV26 and TRBJ2-3; 7 bases are a match to TRBD1. This CDR3 is built from 14 residues. V shed 4 bases, J shed 3 bases, and the junction held 4 bases outside the gene matches. From germline, CDR1 is KGHPV and CDR2 FQNQEV (reference sequence). The chain's CDR3 is CASSPTGKAETLYF. Incomplete CDR3 DNA: TGTGCCAGCAGTCCGACAGGGAAGGCAGAAACGCTGTAT.

As concerns this clone: The gene names given are mouse names. The sequence runs out 1 residue before the end of the CDR3; the remainder is reconstructed from the germline J gene. The rearrangement uses TRBV5 and TRBJ2-5; 7 nucleotides align to TRBD1. Germline CDR1 LGHNA, CDR2 YNLKQL (reference sequence). J lost 2 bases, V lost 4 bases, and 3 bases had no gene match. This CDR3 has 14 amino acids. The CDR3 reads CASSPRDSQDTQYF. The CDR3 bases that were read are TGTGCCAGCAGCCCCCGGGACAGCCAAGACACCCAGTAC.

This clone was counted only a few times. The listed genes are named as in mouse. The CDR3 end is not reached by the read, which stops 1 residue before it; the germline J gene fills it in. This chain links TRBV16 with TRBJ2-3; a possible D gene is TRBD1 (6 bases). Germline V gene data show CDR1 as SGHSA and CDR2 as FRNQAP. The V and J ends lost 4 bases and 0 bases respectively, with 8 bases between them. The CDR3 covers 14 residues. Incomplete CDR3 DNA: TGTGCAAGCAGCTGGGACAATAGTGCAGAAACGCTGTAT. It codes for CASSWDNSAETLY. The CDR3 as a whole reads CASSWDNSAETLYF.

The count of this clone is one. The gene names here belong to mouse. The read finishes 1 residue shy of the CDR3 end, and the germline J gene is used to complete it. The chain recombines TRBV3 with TRBJ2-4; 9 bases are shared with TRBD1. Trimming at V came to 3 bases and at J to 1 base, leaving 2 bases not matched to a gene. CDR1 is SNHLY and CDR2 is FYNGKV in the germline V gene (reference sequence). The CDR3 covers 15 residues. Here the CDR3 reads CASSLGQGRQNTLYF. Incomplete CDR3 DNA: TGTGCCAGCAGCTTGGGACAGGGACGTCAAAACACCTTGTAC. The full variable domain, its missing parts supplied by reference TRBV3 and TRBJ2-4, is GPKVLQIPSHQIIDMGQMVTLNCDPVSNHLYFYWYKQILGQQMEFLVNFYNGKVMEKSKLFKDQFSVERPDGSYFTLKIQPTALEDSAVYFCASSLGQGRQNTLYFGAGTRLSVL.

Details on this clone: Gene names follow the mouse nomenclature. The read comes to an end 1 residue before the CDR3 does, leaving the germline J gene to fill in the end. The V and J genes are TRBV13-2 and TRBJ1-1; 10 nucleotides match TRBD1. In germline, CDR1 is NNHNN, CDR2 SYGAGS (reference sequence). V lost 2 bases, J lost 0 bases, and 1 base stayed unmatched. This CDR3 is built from 15 residues. Incomplete CDR3 DNA: TGTGCCAGCGGTGAGGACAGGGGGGCAAACACAGAAGTCTTC. Translation gives CASGEDRGANTEVF. The entire CDR3 sequence reads CASGEDRGANTEVFF.

As for this clone: Mouse germline and gene names are used. The CDR3 goes on 1 residue after the read ends, and that part is filled in from the germline J gene. The chain employs TRBV26 and TRBJ1-1; D perhaps matches TRBD1 (6 bases). This CDR3 contains 15 residues. The germline V and J ends were trimmed by 4 bases and 4 bases, with 16 bases remaining between them. Germline CDR1 is KGHPV and CDR2 is FQNQEV (reference sequence). The CDR3 loop reads CASSPWGGAGTEVFF. CDR3 DNA (partial): TGTGCCAGCAGTCCCTGGGGGGGCGCCGGCACAGAAGTCTTC.